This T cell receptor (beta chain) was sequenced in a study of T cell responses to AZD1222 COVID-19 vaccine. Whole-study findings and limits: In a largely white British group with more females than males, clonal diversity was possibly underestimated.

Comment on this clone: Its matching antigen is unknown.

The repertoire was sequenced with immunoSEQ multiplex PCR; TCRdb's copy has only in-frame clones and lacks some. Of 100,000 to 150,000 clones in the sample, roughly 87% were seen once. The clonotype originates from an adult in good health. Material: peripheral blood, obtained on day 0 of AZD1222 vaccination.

The CDR3 DNA sequence: TGCGCCAGCAGCCAAGGGAGGGCTAGTGGGAACATTCAGTACTTC. Translation gives CASSQGRASGNIQYF. This chain uses TRBV4-1 with TRBJ2-4; D might be TRBD2 (6 bases). CDR1 is MGHRA, CDR2 YSYEKL, per germline. Trimming took 1 base from V and 7 from J, leaving 14 bases between them. This CDR3 contains 15 residues.